The rows below give T cell receptor beta chains drawn from one sample of a study of CD8+ T cells in alopecia areata. TCRdb keeps only in-frame clones here, not all; method: immunoSEQ multiplex PCR. The sample contains approximately 280,000 clones, more than 45% of which appear only once. Sample: CD4+ T cells sorted from blood, taken at week 24, from a patient treated with tofacitinib. These receptors came from a human donor with alopecia areata. Each CDR3 is given with its conserved first and last residue. A D gene is named only where the DNA matches it firmly. Clone size is shown for a subset of rows, as once, few, many or a class of expanded clone.

D gene: NA
CDR3 length: 12
clone size: few
J gene: TRBJ1-1
V gene: TRBV7-9
CDR3 DNA: TGTGCCAGCAGCTTAGCCCTTACTGAAGCTTTCTTT
CDR3 protein: CASSLALTEAFF

D gene: NA
CDR3 length: 15
clone size: NA
J gene: TRBJ2-6
V gene: TRBV11-2
CDR3 DNA: TGTGCCAGCAGCTTATTGGGCTCTGGGGCCAACGTCCTGACTTTC
CDR3 protein: CASSLLGSGANVLTF

D gene: TRBD1
CDR3 length: 14
clone size: few
J gene: TRBJ1-2
V gene: TRBV29-1
CDR3 DNA: TGCAGCGTTGACGGGGGACAGGGGCTCTATGGCTACACCTTC
CDR3 protein: CSVDGGQGLYGYTF

D gene: NA
CDR3 length: 13
clone size: once
J gene: TRBJ2-5
V gene: TRBV27
CDR3 DNA: TGTGCCAGCAGTAAACGCCCCCCAGAGACCCAGTACTTC
CDR3 protein: CASSKRPPETQYF

D gene: TRBD1
CDR3 length: 17
clone size: NA
J gene: TRBJ1-6
V gene: TRBV19
CDR3 DNA: TGTGCCAGTCGCGCCCCCCGCTTCGGACAGGGGGATTCACCCCTCCACTTT
CDR3 protein: CASRAPRFGQGDSPLHF

D gene: NA
CDR3 length: 13
clone size: NA
J gene: TRBJ2-7
V gene: TRBV5-4
CDR3 DNA: TGTGCCAGCAGCCACACCGTTTCCTACGAGCAGTACTTC
CDR3 protein: CASSHTVSYEQYF

D gene: NA
CDR3 length: 14
clone size: NA
J gene: TRBJ1-4
V gene: TRBV7-8
CDR3 DNA: TGTGCCAGCAGCCCGCGTGGCCTGAATGAAAAACTGTTTTTT
CDR3 protein: CASSPRGLNEKLFF

D gene: NA
CDR3 length: 12
clone size: NA
J gene: TRBJ1-5
V gene: TRBV27
CDR3 DNA: TGTGCCAGGGAAGGACGACAACAGCCCCAGCATTTT
CDR3 protein: CAREGRQQPQHF

D gene: NA
CDR3 length: 13
clone size: few
J gene: TRBJ2-1
V gene: TRBV30
CDR3 DNA: TGTGCCTCAAAGCGGACCTCCTACAATGAGCAGTTCTTC
CDR3 protein: CASKRTSYNEQFF

D gene: TRBD1
CDR3 length: 14
clone size: once
J gene: TRBJ2-7
V gene: TRBV5-4
CDR3 DNA: TGTGCCAGCAGCCCCAACCAGGGGGTATACGAGCAGTACTTC
CDR3 protein: CASSPNQGVYEQYF

D gene: TRBD1
CDR3 length: 14
clone size: NA
J gene: TRBJ2-5
V gene: TRBV5-1
CDR3 DNA: TGCGCCAGCAGCGTGACAGGGCTCCAAGAGACCCAGTACTTC
CDR3 protein: CASSVTGLQETQYF

D gene: NA
CDR3 length: 13
clone size: NA
J gene: TRBJ2-5
V gene: TRBV7-9
CDR3 DNA: TGTGCCAGCAGCTCGCGACAGCAAGAGACCCAGTACTTC
CDR3 protein: CASSSRQQETQYF

D gene: TRBD1
CDR3 length: 15
clone size: NA
J gene: TRBJ1-1
V gene: TRBV27
CDR3 DNA: TGTGCCAGCGCCCCCCGGGCAGGGGGTCGGACTGAAGCTTTCTTT
CDR3 protein: CASAPRAGGRTEAFF

D gene: NA
CDR3 length: 13
clone size: few
J gene: TRBJ1-2
V gene: TRBV18
CDR3 DNA: TGTGCCAGCTCAAAGACAGCTAACTATGGCTACACCTTC
CDR3 protein: CASSKTANYGYTF

D gene: NA
CDR3 length: 15
clone size: NA
J gene: TRBJ1-6
V gene: TRBV30
CDR3 DNA: TGTGCCTCCACCCCCGGGACCTTATACGATTCACCCCTCCACTTT
CDR3 protein: CASTPGTLYDSPLHF

D gene: NA
CDR3 length: 13
clone size: NA
J gene: TRBJ1-2
V gene: TRBV29-1
CDR3 DNA: TGCAGCGCTGCGGGGGGGGATAACTATGGCTACACCTTC
CDR3 protein: CSAAGGDNYGYTF

D gene: TRBD2
CDR3 length: 14
clone size: NA
J gene: TRBJ2-5
V gene: TRBV6-1
CDR3 DNA: TGTGCCAGCAGTGAATGGAGCGGGGGAGAGACCCAGTACTTC
CDR3 protein: CASSEWSGGETQYF

D gene: TRBD1
CDR3 length: 13
clone size: NA
J gene: TRBJ1-3
V gene: TRBV30
CDR3 DNA: TGTGCCTGGAGTATGGGACAGAGAAACACCATATATTTT
CDR3 protein: CAWSMGQRNTIYF

D gene: NA
CDR3 length: 14
clone size: NA
J gene: TRBJ1-2
V gene: TRBV29-1
CDR3 DNA: TGCAGCGTAGCTTCCCAGGGTTCTAACTATGGCTACACCTTC
CDR3 protein: CSVASQGSNYGYTF

D gene: TRBD1
CDR3 length: 14
clone size: NA
J gene: TRBJ1-2
V gene: TRBV6-5
CDR3 DNA: TGTGCCAGCAGTCGGACAGGCGTAGGGTATGGCTACACCTTC
CDR3 protein: CASSRTGVGYGYTF

D gene: TRBD2
CDR3 length: 15
clone size: NA
J gene: TRBJ2-3
V gene: TRBV6-5
CDR3 DNA: TGTGCCAGCACTCAGTTGACTAGCGGCACAGATACGCAGTATTTT
CDR3 protein: CASTQLTSGTDTQYF

D gene: NA
CDR3 length: 14
clone size: few
J gene: TRBJ2-5
V gene: TRBV29-1
CDR3 DNA: TGCAGCGCAAAATTAGGCGGTCGTGGTGAGACCCAGTACTTC
CDR3 protein: CSAKLGGRGETQYF

D gene: NA
CDR3 length: 13
clone size: NA
J gene: TRBJ1-1
V gene: TRBV14
CDR3 DNA: TGTGCCAGCAGCCAAGGGGCAGGCGCTGAAGCTTTCTTT
CDR3 protein: CASSQGAGAEAFF

D gene: NA
CDR3 length: 11
clone size: NA
J gene: TRBJ1-2
V gene: TRBV29-1
CDR3 DNA: TGCAGCGCCCCGGACAGCGATGGCTACACCTTC
CDR3 protein: CSAPDSDGYTF

D gene: NA
CDR3 length: 14
clone size: once
J gene: TRBJ1-2
V gene: TRBV5-4
CDR3 DNA: TGTGCCAGCAGCTCCCCAGGCGGCCATGGTAGCTACACCTTC
CDR3 protein: CASSSPGGHGSYTF

D gene: NA
CDR3 length: 13
clone size: few
J gene: TRBJ2-3
V gene: TRBV9
CDR3 DNA: TGTGCCAGCAGCGTATCTTCCACAGATACGCAGTATTTT
CDR3 protein: CASSVSSTDTQYF

D gene: NA
CDR3 length: 15
clone size: few
J gene: TRBJ2-7
V gene: TRBV27
CDR3 DNA: TGTGCCAGCAGTTTATTTCCGCGAGCCTCCTACGAGCAGTACTTC
CDR3 protein: CASSLFPRASYEQYF

D gene: NA
CDR3 length: 13
clone size: NA
J gene: TRBJ1-1
V gene: TRBV29-1
CDR3 DNA: TGCAGCGTTGCAAAGCGAATGAACACTGAAGCTTTCTTT
CDR3 protein: CSVAKRMNTEAFF

D gene: TRBD1
CDR3 length: 15
clone size: NA
J gene: TRBJ1-2
V gene: TRBV9
CDR3 DNA: TGTGCCAGCAGCCTCGCCGGGACAGGGGCCTATGGCTACACCTTC
CDR3 protein: CASSLAGTGAYGYTF

D gene: NA
CDR3 length: 13
clone size: NA
J gene: TRBJ2-5
V gene: TRBV5-6
CDR3 DNA: TGTGCCAGCACCGACAGAGTACAAGAGACCCAGTACTTC
CDR3 protein: CASTDRVQETQYF

D gene: NA
CDR3 length: 13
clone size: NA
J gene: TRBJ2-5
V gene: TRBV11-2
CDR3 DNA: TGTGCCAGCAGCTTAGCCGGCTGGGAGACCCAGTACTTC
CDR3 protein: CASSLAGWETQYF

D gene: TRBD1
CDR3 length: 14
clone size: NA
J gene: TRBJ2-3
V gene: TRBV5-4
CDR3 DNA: TGTGCCAGCAGCTCGGGACAGGGCGCAGATACGCAGTATTTT
CDR3 protein: CASSSGQGADTQYF

D gene: TRBD1
CDR3 length: 16
clone size: few
J gene: TRBJ2-5
V gene: TRBV7-2
CDR3 DNA: TGTGCCAGCAGCTTAGTTCCCGACAGGGGACAAGAGACCCAGTACTTC
CDR3 protein: CASSLVPDRGQETQYF

D gene: TRBD1
CDR3 length: 17
clone size: NA
J gene: TRBJ2-6
V gene: TRBV15
CDR3 DNA: TGTGCCACCAGCAAACGGGACAGCTTCTCTGGGGCCAACGTCCTGACTTTC
CDR3 protein: CATSKRDSFSGANVLTF

D gene: NA
CDR3 length: 15
clone size: few
J gene: TRBJ1-5
V gene: TRBV2
CDR3 DNA: TGTGCCAGCAGTAACAGGGAGCCCAATAATCAGCCCCAGCATTTT
CDR3 protein: CASSNREPNNQPQHF

D gene: TRBD1
CDR3 length: 15
clone size: NA
J gene: TRBJ2-7
V gene: TRBV4-1
CDR3 DNA: TGCGCCAGCAGCCAGTTTACGGACAGGGTATCGAAGCAGTACTTC
CDR3 protein: CASSQFTDRVSKQYF

D gene: NA
CDR3 length: 13
clone size: NA
J gene: TRBJ1-1
V gene: TRBV2
CDR3 DNA: TGTGCCAGCAGTGCAACGGGGACCACTGAAGCTTTCTTT
CDR3 protein: CASSATGTTEAFF

D gene: NA
CDR3 length: 14
clone size: NA
J gene: TRBJ1-1
V gene: TRBV7-2
CDR3 DNA: TGTGCCAGCAGCCAGGGGCGCACTAACACTGAAGCTTTCTTT
CDR3 protein: CASSQGRTNTEAFF

D gene: NA
CDR3 length: 15
clone size: NA
J gene: TRBJ2-6
V gene: TRBV28
CDR3 DNA: TGTGCCAGCAGCCCTGCAGGGGCTGGGGCCAACGTCCTGACTTTC
CDR3 protein: CASSPAGAGANVLTF

D gene: TRBD1
CDR3 length: 13
clone size: NA
J gene: TRBJ1-2
V gene: TRBV2
CDR3 DNA: TGTGCCAGTCGGACAGGAGAAAACTATGGCTACACCTTC
CDR3 protein: CASRTGENYGYTF

D gene: TRBD1
CDR3 length: 15
clone size: NA
J gene: TRBJ2-4
V gene: TRBV15
CDR3 DNA: TGTGCCACCAGCAGTGACAGGGGTTCGGGAAACATTCAGTACTTC
CDR3 protein: CATSSDRGSGNIQYF

D gene: NA
CDR3 length: 12
clone size: NA
J gene: TRBJ2-3
V gene: TRBV30
CDR3 DNA: TGTGCCTGGGGGGGGCCAGGAGATACGCAGTATTTT
CDR3 protein: CAWGGPGDTQYF

D gene: TRBD2
CDR3 length: 16
clone size: few
J gene: TRBJ2-3
V gene: TRBV2
CDR3 DNA: TGTGCCAGCAGGCCTGGGACTAGCGGGGCAACAGATACGCAGTATTTT
CDR3 protein: CASRPGTSGATDTQYF

D gene: TRBD1
CDR3 length: 15
clone size: NA
J gene: TRBJ1-1
V gene: TRBV5-1
CDR3 DNA: TGCGCCAGCAGCTTACAACAGGGGCATAACACTGAAGCTTTCTTT
CDR3 protein: CASSLQQGHNTEAFF

D gene: NA
CDR3 length: 11
clone size: NA
J gene: TRBJ2-3
V gene: TRBV6-1
CDR3 DNA: TGTGCCGGGGGGAGCACAGATACGCAGTATTTT
CDR3 protein: CAGGSTDTQYF

D gene: NA
CDR3 length: 11
clone size: NA
J gene: TRBJ1-2
V gene: TRBV27
CDR3 DNA: TGTGCCGGTAGGGCTAACTATGGCTACACCTTC
CDR3 protein: CAGRANYGYTF

D gene: NA
CDR3 length: 11
clone size: NA
J gene: TRBJ2-3
V gene: TRBV20-1
CDR3 DNA: TGCAGTGCTGTAACCACAGATACGCAGTATTTT
CDR3 protein: CSAVTTDTQYF

D gene: TRBD1
CDR3 length: 12
clone size: NA
J gene: TRBJ2-7
V gene: TRBV29-1
CDR3 DNA: TGCAGCTACAGGGGGCGCGACTACGAGCAGTACTTC
CDR3 protein: CSYRGRDYEQYF

D gene: TRBD1
CDR3 length: 12
clone size: NA
J gene: TRBJ1-2
V gene: TRBV19
CDR3 DNA: TGTGCCAGTACCGAGACAGGGTATGGCTACACCTTC
CDR3 protein: CASTETGYGYTF

D gene: TRBD1
CDR3 length: 15
clone size: NA
J gene: TRBJ2-5
V gene: TRBV7-2
CDR3 DNA: TGTGCCAGCAGCTTAGCGCGGACAGGGGGAGAGACCCAGTACTTC
CDR3 protein: CASSLARTGGETQYF

D gene: TRBD1
CDR3 length: 13
clone size: NA
J gene: TRBJ2-7
V gene: TRBV6-1
CDR3 DNA: TGTGCCAGCAGTAGGTCGGGACAGGGGCTGGAGTACTTC
CDR3 protein: CASSRSGQGLEYF

D gene: TRBD1
CDR3 length: 15
clone size: NA
J gene: TRBJ1-5
V gene: TRBV4-1
CDR3 DNA: TGCGCCAGCAGCCAAGCCGGCAGGGGGGAGCAGCCCCAGCATTTT
CDR3 protein: CASSQAGRGEQPQHF

D gene: NA
CDR3 length: 15
clone size: NA
J gene: TRBJ2-3
V gene: TRBV13
CDR3 DNA: TGTGCCAGCAGCTTTACGGGGGGCCGCACAGATACGCAGTATTTT
CDR3 protein: CASSFTGGRTDTQYF

D gene: NA
CDR3 length: 13
clone size: NA
J gene: TRBJ2-4
V gene: TRBV29-1
CDR3 DNA: TGCAGCGTTGAAGGGCTAGCCAAAAACATTCAGTACTTC
CDR3 protein: CSVEGLAKNIQYF

D gene: NA
CDR3 length: 13
clone size: NA
J gene: TRBJ1-4
V gene: TRBV27
CDR3 DNA: TGTGCCAGCAGAGGATCTGCCAGCGCAAAACTGTTTTTT
CDR3 protein: CASRGSASAKLFF

D gene: NA
CDR3 length: 13
clone size: NA
J gene: TRBJ2-7
V gene: TRBV7-3
CDR3 DNA: TGTGCCAGCAGCCCCGTACATCGCTACGAGCAGTACTTC
CDR3 protein: CASSPVHRYEQYF

D gene: NA
CDR3 length: 15
clone size: once
J gene: TRBJ2-7
V gene: TRBV7-2
CDR3 DNA: TGTGCCAGCAGCTTAGGCGCCCAGGGAGCCTACGAGCAGTACTTC
CDR3 protein: CASSLGAQGAYEQYF

D gene: NA
CDR3 length: 16
clone size: NA
J gene: TRBJ2-2
V gene: TRBV9
CDR3 DNA: TGTGCCAGCAGCGTAAGTGGTCTTGACTGGACCGGGGAGCTGTTTTTT
CDR3 protein: CASSVSGLDWTGELFF

D gene: NA
CDR3 length: 15
clone size: few
J gene: TRBJ2-5
V gene: TRBV29-1
CDR3 DNA: TGCAGCGTTGAACTCATGGGGGCGGGACAAGAGACCCAGTACTTC
CDR3 protein: CSVELMGAGQETQYF